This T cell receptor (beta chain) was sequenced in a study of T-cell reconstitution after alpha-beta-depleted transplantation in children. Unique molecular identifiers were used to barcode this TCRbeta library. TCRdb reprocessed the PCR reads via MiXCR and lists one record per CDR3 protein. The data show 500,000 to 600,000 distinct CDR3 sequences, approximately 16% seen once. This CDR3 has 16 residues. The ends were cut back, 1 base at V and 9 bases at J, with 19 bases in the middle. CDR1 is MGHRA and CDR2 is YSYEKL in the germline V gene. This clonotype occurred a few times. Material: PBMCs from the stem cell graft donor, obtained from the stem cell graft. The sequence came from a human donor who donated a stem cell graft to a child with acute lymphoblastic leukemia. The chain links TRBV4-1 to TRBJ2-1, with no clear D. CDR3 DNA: TGCGCCAGCAGCCAAGTGTCTCGATCAGCGCTCTTTGAGCAGTTCTTC. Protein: CASSQVSRSALFEQFF.